Each of the 7 T cell receptor beta chains below was sequenced from the same sample in a study of T cells after yellow fever vaccination. TCRdb analysed the 5' RACE reads with MiXCR anew, one entry per CDR3 protein. Seen here are approximately 31,000 distinct CDR3 sequences, roughly a tenth observed once, and the top ten hold 9.5% to 15%. The specimen comprised PBMCs, either bulk or a sorted T-cell subset (CD4+, CD8+, memory, or dextramer-sorted; not recorded which), sampled approximately 15 days after the first yellow fever vaccination. The receptors originated from a man between 18 and 29 years old who received the YFV17D yellow fever vaccine.

Details on this clonotype: Mismatch with germline at one junction end may stem from a read error. This chain uses TRBV20-1 with TRBJ1-5, with D perhaps matching TRBD1 (5 bases). Looked up from germline, CDR1 is DFQATT and CDR2 is SNEGSKA (reference sequence). The CDR3 extends over 13 amino acids. CDR3 protein: CSVGRGVNQTQHF. CDR3 coding DNA: TGCAGTGTCGGGCGGGGGGTCAATCAGACCCAGCATTTT.

The table lists this clonotype with many counts. V gene TRBV5-6 combines with J gene TRBJ1-2, with D unclear. The CDR3 length is 13 residues. Germline V gene lookup returns CDR1 SGHDT and CDR2 YYEEEE. V lost 2 bases and J 0 bases, leaving 5 bases between the germline ends. This CDR3 is CASSFEANYGYTF. For the CDR3, the DNA is TGTGCCAGCAGCTTCGAAGCTAACTATGGCTACACCTTC.

This clonotype was observed at least ten times. The chain carries TRBV7-6 and TRBJ1-1; 7 nucleotides match TRBD1. This CDR3 is built from 13 residues. The germline V gene encodes CDR1 SGHVS and CDR2 FNYEAQ. The ends lost 5 bases at V and 7 bases at J; junction bases unmatched: 7. This CDR3 reads CASSRRQGGEAFF. CDR3 bases: TGTGCCAGCAGCCGCCGACAGGGAGGTGAAGCTTTCTTT.

This clonotype was counted at least ten times. The chain has TRBV5-1 and TRBJ2-7, with D possibly matching TRBD2 (5 bases). This CDR3 has 13 residues. V shed 0 bases and J shed 2 bases, with 6 bases lying between them. Germline V gene lookup returns CDR1 SGHRS and CDR2 YFSETQ. CDR3 sequence: CASSLDGAYEQYF. CDR3 coding DNA: TGCGCCAGCAGCTTGGACGGGGCCTACGAGCAGTACTTC.

The table lists this clonotype with many counts. The V gene is TRBV11-2, the J gene TRBJ2-5; D may be TRBD2 (5 bases). This CDR3 is 13 amino acids long. V dropped 5 bases and J dropped 3 bases, with 10 bases sitting between them. Looked up from germline, CDR1 is SGHAT and CDR2 is FQNNGV. The CDR3 here is CASSPGLEETQYF. The DNA for the CDR3 is TGTGCCAGCAGCCCCGGACTGGAAGAGACCCAGTACTTC.

This clonotype was detected many times. The genes are TRBV5-1 and TRBJ2-1; 9 bases align to TRBD1. V lost 3 bases and J lost 7; bases outside the gene matches: 8. Looked up from germline, CDR1 is SGHRS and CDR2 is YFSETQ. The CDR3 contains 15 residues. The CDR3 region has the DNA TGCGCCAGCAGCTCACTCGGGACAGGGTATAATGAGCAGTTCTTC. Its translation: CASSSLGTGYNEQFF. The variable domain in full, completed from reference TRBV5-1 and TRBJ2-1, reads KAGVTQTPRYLIKTRGQQVTLSCSPISGHRSVSWYQQTPGQGLQFLFEYFSETQRNKGNFPGRFSGRQFSNSRSEMNVSTLELGDSALYLCASSSLGTGYNEQFFGPGTRLTVL.

Ten or more counts support this clonotype. This sequence joins TRBV15 and TRBJ1-2; no definite D call. This CDR3 has 16 residues. Germline CDR1 reads LNHNV; CDR2 reads YYDKDF (reference sequence). V lost 0 bases, J lost 6 bases, and 17 bases lay in between. CDR3 in DNA: TGTGCCACCAGCAGAGATCCCCGGAGCGACGTGCATGGCTACACCTTC. Residues: CATSRDPRSDVHGYTF.